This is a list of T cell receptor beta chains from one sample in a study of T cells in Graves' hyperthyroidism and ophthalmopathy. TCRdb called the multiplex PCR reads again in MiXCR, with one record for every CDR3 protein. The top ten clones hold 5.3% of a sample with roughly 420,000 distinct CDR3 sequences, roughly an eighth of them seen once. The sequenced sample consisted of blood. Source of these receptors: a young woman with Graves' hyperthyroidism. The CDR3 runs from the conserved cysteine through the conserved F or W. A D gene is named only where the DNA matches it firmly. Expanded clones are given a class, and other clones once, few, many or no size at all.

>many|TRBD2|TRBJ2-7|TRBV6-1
TGTGCCAGCAGTGCAACGACTAGCGGGAGCTCCTACGAGCAGTACTTC
CASSATTSGSSYEQYF
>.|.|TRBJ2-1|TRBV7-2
TGTGCCTGGAGCGTTTCCGCCGGGGGCGAGCAGTTCTTC
CAWSVSAGGEQFF
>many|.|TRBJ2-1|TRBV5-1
TGCGCCAGCAGCTTGGGTCGGGAGCAGTTCTTC
CASSLGREQFF
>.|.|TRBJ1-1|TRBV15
TGTGCCACCAGCAGAGATATGTTCGAAGCTTTCTTT
CATSRDMFEAFF
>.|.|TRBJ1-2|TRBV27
TGTGCCAGCAGTTCATCGACCTTCCAAGCTAACTATGGCTACACCTTC
CASSSSTFQANYGYTF
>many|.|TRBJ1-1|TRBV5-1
TGCGCCAGCAGCTTGGCCGAAAGGACTGAAGCTTTCTTT
CASSLAERTEAFF
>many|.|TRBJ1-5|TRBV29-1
TGCAGCGTTGGCGAGAATAGCAATCAGCCCCAGCATTTT
CSVGENSNQPQHF
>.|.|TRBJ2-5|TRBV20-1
TGCAGCGTTGGTGGGTCTCTGGGCACCCAGTACTTC
CSVGGSLGTQYF
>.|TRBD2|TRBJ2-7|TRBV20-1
TGCAGTGCGAGGCCGGGGGGGATATCCTACGAGCAGTACTTC
CSARPGGISYEQYF
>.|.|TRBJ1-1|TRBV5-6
TGTGCCAGCAGCTCCCTCGACACGAACACTGAAGCTTTCTTT
CASSSLDTNTEAFF
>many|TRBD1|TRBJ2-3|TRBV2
TGTGCCAGCAGCCGGGACAGGGGCGCAGATACGCAGTATTTT
CASSRDRGADTQYF
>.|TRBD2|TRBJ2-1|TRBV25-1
TGTGCCAGCAGTCCCCACGGGACTAGCGGTTACAATGAGCAGTTCTTC
CASSPHGTSGYNEQFF
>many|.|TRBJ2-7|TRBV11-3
TGTGCCAGCAGCTTAGATCCGATTACCTACGAGCAGTACTTC
CASSLDPITYEQYF
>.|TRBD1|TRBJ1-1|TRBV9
TGTGCCAGCAGCCGGGACAGGGGAGGGGGCACTGAAGCTTTCTTT
CASSRDRGGGTEAFF
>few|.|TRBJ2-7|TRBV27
TGTGCCAGCAGTCTCCGAGGCCACGAGCAGTACTTC
CASSLRGHEQYF
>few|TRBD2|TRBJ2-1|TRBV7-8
TGTGCCAGCAGCTTAAGCCGACTAGCGGGGTGCAATGAGCAGTTCTTC
CASSLSRLAGCNEQFF
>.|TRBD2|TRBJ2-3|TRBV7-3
TGTGCCAGCAGCTTAACGGGGGGGTTTAGGGCTTTCACAGATACGCAGTATTTT
CASSLTGGFRAFTDTQYF
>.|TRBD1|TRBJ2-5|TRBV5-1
TGCGCCAGCAGCTTTCTGGGACAGGGGGCGCTGGAGACCCAGTACTTC
CASSFLGQGALETQYF
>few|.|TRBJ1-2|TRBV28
TGTGCCAGCAGTCCCGGGGCCTCCGGCATCTATGGCTACACCTTC
CASSPGASGIYGYTF
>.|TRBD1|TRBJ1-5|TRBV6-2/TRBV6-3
TGTGCCAGCGGCTTGAGGGGACAGGTCGGAAGCAATCAGCCCCAGCATTTT
CASGLRGQVGSNQPQHF
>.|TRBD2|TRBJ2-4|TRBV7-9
TGTGCCAGCAGCTTATCGGCGGGACCCACCGGGGGGTGGGCGGCCAAAAACATTCAGTACTTC
CASSLSAGPTGGWAAKNIQYF
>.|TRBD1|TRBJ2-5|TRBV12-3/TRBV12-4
TGTGCCAGCAGTCTAAGGGCCGGGACAGGGGTTCGCGGGGAGACCCAGTACTTC
CASSLRAGTGVRGETQYF
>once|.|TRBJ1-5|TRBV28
TGTGCCAGCAGTTTTCTAGGGGGAGGCGACCAGCCCCAGCATTTT
CASSFLGGGDQPQHF
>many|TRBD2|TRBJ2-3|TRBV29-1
TGCAGCGTCACTAGCGGGATAGATACGCAGTATTTT
CSVTSGIDTQYF
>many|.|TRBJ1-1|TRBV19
TGTGCCAGTAGTATAGGTGTTGCAGCTTTCTTT
CASSIGVAAFF
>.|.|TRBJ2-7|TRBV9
TGTGCCAGCAGCGTTGGGGCAGGGTTCACCGAGCAGTACTTC
CASSVGAGFTEQYF
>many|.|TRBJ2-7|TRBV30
TGTGCCTGGGGACATTACTACGAGCAGTACTTC
CAWGHYYEQYF
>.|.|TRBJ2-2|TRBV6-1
TGTGCCAGCAGTGCGGAGAAGGGCACCGGGGAGCTGTTTTTT
CASSAEKGTGELFF
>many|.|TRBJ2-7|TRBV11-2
TGTGCCAACAGCTTAGCAGGGGACGGTGATGGCGAGCAGTACTTC
CANSLAGDGDGEQYF
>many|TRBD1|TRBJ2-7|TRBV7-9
TGTGCCAGCAGCTCCGGGGACAGGGGGGACGAGCAGTACTTC
CASSSGDRGDEQYF
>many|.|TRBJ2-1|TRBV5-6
TGTGCCAGCAGCTTGGCCTTAGCGAACAATGAGCAGTTCTTC
CASSLALANNEQFF
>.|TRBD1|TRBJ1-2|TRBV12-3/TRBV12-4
TGTGCCAGCAGTCCCCTCACAGGGGGCCCTTATGGCTACACCTTC
CASSPLTGGPYGYTF
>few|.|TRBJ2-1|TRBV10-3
TGTGCCATCAGTGGCAGCGATGAGCAGTTCTTC
CAISGSDEQFF
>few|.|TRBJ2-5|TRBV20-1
TGCGGTGCTAGAGACCCGGTATACGGGGCCCAGTACTTC
CGARDPVYGAQYF
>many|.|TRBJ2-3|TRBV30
TGTGCCTGGAGTGCTCCCACTCCGTACGGCACAGATACGCAGTATTTT
CAWSAPTPYGTDTQYF
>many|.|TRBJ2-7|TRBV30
TGTGCCTGTGACAGCTACGAGCAGTACTTC
CACDSYEQYF
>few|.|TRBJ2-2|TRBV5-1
TGCGCCAGCAGCTTGGGGCAAGTCACCGGGGAGCTGTTTTTT
CASSLGQVTGELFF
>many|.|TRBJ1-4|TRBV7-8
TGTGCCAGCAGCTCCTCACAGGGCTCTAATGAAAAACTGTTTTTT
CASSSSQGSNEKLFF
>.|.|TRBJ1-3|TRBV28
TGTGCCAGCAGTGGCTTCCCCGGGGAGTCTGGAAACACCATATATTTT
CASSGFPGESGNTIYF
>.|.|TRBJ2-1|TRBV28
TGTGCCAGCAGTTTACTAGCTCGAGGGAATGAGCAGTTCTTC
CASSLLARGNEQFF
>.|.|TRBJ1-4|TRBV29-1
TGCAGCGTTGAGGCCGGGGGTAGTGAAAAACTGTTTTTT
CSVEAGGSEKLFF
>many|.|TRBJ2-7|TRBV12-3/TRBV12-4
TGTGCCAGCAGTTTAGGGCAGGCAAACTACGAGCAGTACTTC
CASSLGQANYEQYF
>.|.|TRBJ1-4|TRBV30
TGTGCCTGGAGTGCGGGTTCGAGCGGGGGGAAACTGTTTTTT
CAWSAGSSGGKLFF
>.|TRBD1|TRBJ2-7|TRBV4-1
TGCGCCAGCAGCGCGCCCGGGACAGGGGCCTTTTACGAGCAGTACTTC
CASSAPGTGAFYEQYF
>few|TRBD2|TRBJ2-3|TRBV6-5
TGTGCCAGCAGTTCTAGCGGCAGCACAGCTACGCAGTATTTT
CASSSSGSTATQYF
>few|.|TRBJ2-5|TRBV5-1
TGCGCCAGCAGTAACGGACTACGCCAAGAGACCCAGTACTTC
CASSNGLRQETQYF
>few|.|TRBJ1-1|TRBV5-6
TGTGCCAGCAGCTTTGGTCCGGGCACTGAAGCTTTCTTT
CASSFGPGTEAFF
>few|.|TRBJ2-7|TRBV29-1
TGCAGCGTTGAGGGGGGTGAGACCTACGAGCAGTACTTC
CSVEGGETYEQYF
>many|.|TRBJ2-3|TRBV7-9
TGTGCCAGCAGGGGGGGCGCAGATACGCAGTATTTT
CASRGGADTQYF
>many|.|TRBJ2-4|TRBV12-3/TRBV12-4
TGTGCCAGCAGTTTATTGGAGGGGCTGGTGTACTTC
CASSLLEGLVYF
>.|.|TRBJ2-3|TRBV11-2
TGTGCCAGCAGCCAGTGGTGGGGAGACACAGATACGCAGTATTTT
CASSQWWGDTDTQYF
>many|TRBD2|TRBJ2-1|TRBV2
TGTGCCAGCAGCCCCTATCTAGCGGTCGATGAGCAGTTCTTC
CASSPYLAVDEQFF
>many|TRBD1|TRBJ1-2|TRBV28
TGTGCCAGCAGTCGGACAGGGACCTACGGTAACTATGGCTACACCTTC
CASSRTGTYGNYGYTF